The entry below gives a single T cell receptor (beta chain) sequence along with its context. Its antigen remains undetermined. No per-base quality is available; no much larger clone lies one base away. This entry is derived from a study of OX40 agonist ivuxolimab in advanced cancers. Regarding the complete study: The costimulatory receptor OX40 (CD134) was targeted by ivuxolimab, a fully human IgG2 agonistic monoclonal antibody. The dose-escalation cohort was about 83% male with a mean age of approximately 59 years, ranging from about 20 to 80. Intravenous ivuxolimab was administered to patients every 2 weeks at six dose levels: 0.01, 0.1, 0.3, 1.5, 3 and 10 mg/kg. The monotherapy dose-escalation portion (N of about 57 patients) of the phase I ivuxolimab trial is reported in the paper. Partial responses were achieved by three dose-escalation patients, of whom one had hepatocellular carcinoma and two had cutaneous melanoma. Prior anti-PD-1, anti-PD-L1 or anti-CTLA-4 therapy was permitted, and checkpoint inhibitors had been received by roughly 42% of dose-escalation patients. Of the roughly 54 dose-escalation patients, hepatocellular carcinoma was present in about 20, melanoma in approximately 15, renal cell carcinoma in 9 and head and neck cancer in 9. The point of sequencing TCRbeta in the periphery was to test whether ivuxolimab changed TCR sequence diversity and drove clonal T-cell expansion. The paper's findings and limits, for the study overall: In the 0.1-3.0 mg/kg groups, partial responders were among the patients with the lowest normalized peripheral clonal expansion, particularly in CD8+ T cells. Clonal expansion of both CD4+ and CD8+ blood T cells was observed from baseline to week 6 at doses 0.1 to 3.0 mg/kg. Low levels of normalized T-cell clonal expansion were also shown by some nonresponding patients. On average, CD8+ T cells showed more expanded clones than CD4+ T cells after ivuxolimab. The antigen specificity of the peripheral T cells that underwent clonal expansion was not determined.

Patients with a history of autoimmune disease or receiving systemic immunosuppression were excluded from the trial. Peripheral blood for TCR sequencing was collected from all dose cohorts at baseline, on cycle 4 day 1, and on cycle 7 day 1. Samples came from an open-label, multicenter, first-in-human phase I dose-escalation trial of ivuxolimab. The trial enrolled adults with locally advanced or metastatic head and neck squamous cell, hepatocellular, melanoma or renal cell carcinoma. Before TCR sequencing, CD4+ T cells and CD8+ T cells from peripheral blood were sorted into separate populations. Genomic DNA was isolated from the sorted cells so that the TCRbeta CDR3 region could be sequenced. The immunoSEQ Assay was used for sequencing of TCRbeta CDR3 regions. The source is immuneACCESS, and TCRdb retained only in-frame sequences with V and J called. Part of the clones is not carried over; for the studies checked, unresolved V genes explain less than half of this, and the remainder is unexplained. The sample table holds over 55,000 clones, of which roughly nine tenths were seen once. The top ten hold about 1% of the sample.

The sequence was collected from an adult with an advanced solid tumor such as melanoma, head and neck, liver or kidney cancer. The material was CD4+ or CD8+ T cells sorted from blood, obtained in a trial of the OX40 agonist ivuxolimab.

The DNA reads TGTGCCAGCAGCTTGGGGACTAGCGGGGGACAGGGCGAGCAGTACTTC. This is translated as CASSLGTSGGQGEQYF. The chain uses TRBV5-4 and TRBJ2-7, and TRBD2 aligns with 13 junction nucleotides. Including the terminal cysteine and phenylalanine, the CDR3 comprises 16 residues. Left in the record is the CDR3 DNA by itself, 48 bases read in frame from the first base. The germline V gene (reference sequence) sets CDR1 to SGHNT and CDR2 to YYREEE. V trim: 0 bases; J trim: 6 bases; unmatched bases: 6.